The 32 T cell receptor beta chains below come from one sample, sequenced in a study of OX40 agonist ivuxolimab in advanced cancers. Some clones are missing from TCRdb's copy, which holds only in-frame ones; the method was immunoSEQ multiplex PCR. The data contain tens of thousands of clones, around nine tenths of them singletons. This specimen was CD4+ or CD8+ T cells sorted from blood, taken in a trial of the OX40 agonist ivuxolimab. The receptors come from an adult with an advanced solid tumor such as melanoma, head and neck, liver or kidney cancer.

The gene calls are TRBV28 and TRBJ2-3; no firm D call. Germline V lookup: CDR1 MDHEN, CDR2 SYDVKM. The CDR3 covers 12 residues. The germline V and J ends were trimmed by 7 bases and 6 bases, with 11 bases remaining between them. In nucleotides, the CDR3 is TGTGCCAGCAATAATAGTCCCGATACGCAGTATTTT. Translated, it gives CASNNSPDTQYF.

This clone was seen a single time. V is TRBV4-1 and J is TRBJ1-2, with a possible D match to TRBD1 (6 bases). CDR3 length: 15 residues. Germline CDR1 is MGHRA and CDR2 is YSYEKL. V gave up 1 base and J gave up 4 bases, with 13 bases separating them. CDR3 sequence reads: CASSQAEDRLYGYTF. CDR3 coding DNA: TGCGCCAGCAGCCAAGCGGAAGACAGGCTCTATGGCTACACCTTC.

In the case of this clone: At one boundary the junction diverges from the germline segment, which might be a read error. The chain carries TRBV13 and TRBJ1-1, with 9 positions matching TRBD1. Looked up from germline, CDR1 is PRHDT and CDR2 is FYEKMQ (reference sequence). The CDR3 totals 16 residues. The DNA of the CDR3 is TGTGCCAGCAGCCTAGGACAGGGGAGGGGCCTAACTGAAGCTTTCTTT. Its translation is CASSLGQGRGLTEAFF.

This chain joins TRBV5-1 and TRBJ1-1, with D unclear. V was shortened by 0 bases and J by 0 bases, with 3 bases between the two germline ends. The germline V gene has CDR1 SGHRS and CDR2 YFSETQ. This CDR3 contains 13 residues. For the CDR3, the DNA is TGCGCCAGCAGCTTGGATATGAACACTGAAGCTTTCTTT. It encodes CASSLDMNTEAFF.

The J gene is TRBJ2-7, the V gene TRBV27; D not certain. This CDR3 contains 13 residues. From germline, CDR1 is MNHEY and CDR2 SMNVEV (reference sequence). V was cut by 0 bases and J by 2 bases, with 5 bases left in between. The CDR3 protein is CASSLSAAYEQYF. CDR3 DNA sequence: TGTGCCAGCAGTTTATCCGCCGCCTACGAGCAGTACTTC.

Remarks on this clone: The same CDR3 also results from other DNA sequences found in this sample. The V and J genes are TRBV27 and TRBJ2-7; D is ambiguous. Germline loops: CDR1 MNHEY, CDR2 SMNVEV (reference sequence). The germline V and J ends were trimmed by 2 bases and 7 bases, with 6 bases remaining between them. The CDR3 totals 11 residues. The CDR3 sequence: CASSLGSEQYF. The CDR3 nucleotides are TGTGCCAGCAGTTTAGGATCGGAGCAGTACTTC.

V gene TRBV27 combines with J gene TRBJ2-3; TRBD1 is a possible D gene (5 bases). The CDR3 covers 17 residues. Germline assignment: CDR1 MNHEY and CDR2 SMNVEV (reference sequence). Trimming shortened V by 1 base and J by 3 bases, and 17 bases separated the two germline ends. CDR3 in amino acids: CASSLFQDIEPTDTQYF. The CDR3 region has the DNA TGTGCCAGCAGTTTATTTCAGGACATAGAACCTACAGATACGCAGTATTTT.

The chain links TRBV29-1 to TRBJ2-5; no clear D gene. Near its end, the DNA agrees better with TRBJ2-7, so the J call may be wrong. The length of the CDR3 is 12 residues. The germline V gene encodes CDR1 SQVTM and CDR2 ANQGSEA. The CDR3, as DNA: TGCAGCGCCTCTGACAACTCCTACGAGCAGTACTTC. It codes for CSASDNSYEQYF.

The chain couples TRBV7-3 to TRBJ2-2; TRBD1 matches 8 bases. Germline CDR1 reads SGHTA; CDR2 reads FQGTGA. Trimming cost V 6 bases and J 3 bases; bases outside gene matches: 15. CDR3 length equals 18 residues. CDR3 sequence (DNA): TGTGCCAGCAGTAAGACAGGGGACTTGACCGGGTACACCGGGGAGCTGTTTTTT. Its translation is CASSKTGDLTGYTGELFF.

The CDR3 bases are TGCGCCAGCAGCTCCCCCCAAGGGTTGAGCACCGGGGAGCTGTTTTTT. Translation gives CASSSPQGLSTGELFF. This chain links TRBV5-1 with TRBJ2-2; D is ambiguous. V gave up 3 bases and J gave up 4 bases, with 16 bases separating them. The germline V gene encodes CDR1 SGHRS and CDR2 YFSETQ. The CDR3 loop spans 16 amino acids.

This clone has just one count. The chain recombines TRBV27 with TRBJ1-1; D might be TRBD1 (6 bases). The CDR3 runs 14 residues. V was trimmed by 2 bases and J by 10 bases, leaving 17 bases between them. Germline assignment: CDR1 MNHEY and CDR2 SMNVEV (reference sequence). This chain's CDR3 is CASSLIGGLPGAFF. CDR3 nucleotides: TGTGCCAGCAGTTTAATCGGGGGGCTCCCCGGAGCTTTCTTT.

The chain employs TRBV4-3 and TRBJ1-4, with D unclear. The CDR3 consists of 16 residues. CDR1 is LGHNA and CDR2 is YSLEER in the germline V gene. V lost 0 bases and J 0 bases, leaving 8 bases between the germline ends. The CDR3 is CASSQEDISTNEKLFF. The DNA for the CDR3 is TGCGCCAGCAGCCAAGAAGACATTTCAACTAATGAAAAACTGTTTTTT.

The rearrangement links TRBV6-9 to TRBJ2-3, with D possibly being TRBD1 (6 bases). Germline-derived CDR1 and CDR2 are MNHGY and SVAAGI. The CDR3 is made up of 17 amino acids. Trimming stripped 7 bases from V and 2 bases from J, with 22 bases between. The CDR3 spells CASKIILRTEHTDTQYF. CDR3 nucleotides: TGTGCCAGCAAAATTATTCTGAGGACAGAACACACAGATACGCAGTATTTT.

The chain is built from TRBV6-5 and TRBJ1-1, with 8 positions matching TRBD1. CDR1 is MNHEY and CDR2 is SVGAGI in the germline V gene. Trimming removed 0 bases from V and 1 base from J; junction bases left unmatched: 4. The CDR3 spans 16 residues. Here the CDR3 reads CASSYSTTGENTEAFF. CDR3 nucleotides: TGTGCCAGCAGTTACTCCACGACAGGGGAGAACACTGAAGCTTTCTTT.

The chain links TRBV28 to TRBJ2-3, with D perhaps TRBD2 (7 bases). CDR1 and CDR2 (germline): MDHEN, SYDVKM. This CDR3 comprises 15 residues. V was trimmed by 3 bases and J by 1 base, leaving 11 bases between them. CDR3 sequence (DNA): TGTGCCAGCAGTTTGGGGGGGGCTCGCACAGATACGCAGTATTTT. Its protein is CASSLGGARTDTQYF.

V gene TRBV19 combines with J gene TRBJ2-2; no clear D gene. There are 15 residues in the CDR3. The germline V gene has CDR1 LNHDA and CDR2 SQIVND (reference sequence). V was trimmed by 6 bases and J by 5 bases, leaving 16 bases between them. The CDR3 sequence: CASRSPLRPTGELFF. The CDR3 DNA sequence: TGTGCCAGTAGGTCACCCCTTAGGCCGACCGGGGAGCTGTTTTTT.

This rearrangement joins TRBV7-9 to TRBJ2-3; D remains unclear. The CDR3 extends over 16 amino acids. CDR1 SEHNR and CDR2 FQNEAQ come from the germline V gene (reference sequence). Trimming cost V 5 bases and J 2 bases, with 17 bases left between them. DNA for the CDR3: TGTGCCAGCAGCCCTTTTGGCGGATTCAACACAGATACGCAGTATTTT. Protein product: CASSPFGGFNTDTQYF.

The gene calls are TRBV14 and TRBJ2-7; 7 bases agree with TRBD1. Germline V gene data show CDR1 as SGHDN and CDR2 as FVKESK. The CDR3 totals 19 residues. With 4 bases clipped from V and 2 bases from J, the junction kept 20 bases outside the gene matches. CDR3 in DNA: TGTGCCAGCAGCCGATACCGGGACAGCCCCACTTGGGCTACCTACGAGCAGTACTTC. Translated: CASSRYRDSPTWATYEQYF.

The genes are TRBV7-9 and TRBJ2-5; D is undetermined. The CDR3 covers 11 residues. V lost 6 bases to trimming and J lost 3 bases, with 5 bases between them. Germline values: CDR1 SEHNR, CDR2 FQNEAQ (reference sequence). This CDR3 reads CASSVEETQYF. Here the CDR3 DNA reads TGTGCCAGCAGTGTGGAAGAGACCCAGTACTTC.

The chain uses TRBV4-2 and TRBJ2-7, with TRBD2 identical over 7 bases. This CDR3 is 15 amino acids long. Germline CDR1 reads LGHNA; CDR2 reads YNFKEQ. J lost 3 bases, V lost 1 base, and 6 bases had no gene match. CDR3 DNA sequence: TGTGCCAGCAGCCAAGGGTCTGGGGAGGGCTACGAGCAGTACTTC. Its protein product is CASSQGSGEGYEQYF.

This sequence joins TRBV15 and TRBJ2-1; the D gene is possibly TRBD1 (5 bases). CDR3 size: 14 residues. Germline V CDR1 and CDR2: LNHNV, YYDKDF (reference sequence). The germline V and J ends were trimmed by 5 bases and 8 bases, with 16 bases remaining between them. CDR3 amino acids: CATSEGVGVDEQFF. The DNA of the CDR3 is TGTGCCACCAGCGAAGGGGTCGGAGTCGATGAGCAGTTCTTC.

Worth noting for this clone: One end of the junction does not line up with germline, which may come from a read error. The chain combines TRBV15 with TRBJ2-1, with TRBD2 identical over 10 bases. Germline V gene lookup returns CDR1 LNHNV and CDR2 YYDKDF (reference sequence). This CDR3 is 12 amino acids long. For the CDR3, the DNA is TGTGCCACCAGCGGACAACTAGCGGGGCAGGTCTTC. Translation gives CATSGQLAGQVF.

The rearrangement links TRBV6-5 to TRBJ2-3; the D gene is possibly TRBD2 (5 bases). V was cut by 8 bases and J by 3 bases, with 9 bases left in between. This CDR3 has 12 amino acids. CDR1 is MNHEY, CDR2 SVGAGI, per germline. This CDR3 is CASGRRTDTQYF. DNA for the CDR3: TGTGCCAGCGGGAGAAGAACAGATACGCAGTATTTT.

The genes are TRBV13 and TRBJ2-1, with 9 positions matching TRBD2. V lost 4 bases and J lost 8; bases outside the gene matches: 15. This CDR3 comprises 17 residues. Germline V CDR1 and CDR2: PRHDT, FYEKMQ (reference sequence). CDR3 in DNA: TGTGCCAGCAGCTCCCTGGGTGTTAGCGGGAGAATGGATGAGCAGTTCTTC. Translating gives CASSSLGVSGRMDEQFF. Variable domain in full (rest from reference TRBV13 and TRBJ2-1): AAGVIQSPRHLIKEKRETATLKCYPIPRHDTVYWYQQGPGQDPQFLISFYEKMQSDKGSIPDRFSAQQFSDYHSELNMSSLELGDSALYFCASSSLGVSGRMDEQFFGPGTRLTVL.

The rearrangement links TRBV28 to TRBJ1-1; D possibly corresponds to TRBD1 (5 bases). Germline V gene lookup returns CDR1 MDHEN and CDR2 SYDVKM. CDR3 length: 15 residues. V was cut by 3 bases and J by 1 base, with 12 bases left in between. CDR3 sequence (DNA): TGTGCCAGCAGTTTGTCAGGGTTCGGGAACACTGAAGCTTTCTTT. It specifies CASSLSGFGNTEAFF.

A single count supports this clone. The J gene is TRBJ2-3, the V gene TRBV6-1; tentative D call: TRBD1 (6 bases). The CDR3 spans 15 residues. CDR1 MNHNS and CDR2 SASEGT come from the germline V gene. Between the trimmed V and J ends, which lost 1 base and 2 bases, there was a span of 10 bases. CDR3 coding DNA: TGTGCCAGCAGTGAAGAGGACAGAAACACAGATACGCAGTATTTT. Translation: CASSEEDRNTDTQYF.

The chain recombines TRBV27 with TRBJ1-1; 9 nucleotides match TRBD1. Trimming cost V 4 bases and J 5 bases; bases outside gene matches: 8. The CDR3 covers 15 residues. The germline CDR1 and CDR2 sequences are MNHEY and SMNVEV (reference sequence). CDR3 nucleotides: TGTGCCAGCAGTTCCTCGGGGACAGGGTGGACTGAAGCTTTCTTT. This translates into CASSSSGTGWTEAFF.

The chain carries TRBV28 and TRBJ2-7; 9 nucleotides line up with TRBD1. The V gene end was trimmed by 4 bases and the J gene end by 3 bases; junction bases not matched to a gene: 4. CDR3 size: 14 residues. The germline V gene has CDR1 MDHEN and CDR2 SYDVKM. The CDR3 DNA follows: TGTGCCAGCAGTTGGACAGGGGAGCTCTACGAGCAGTACTTC. Amino acids: CASSWTGELYEQYF.

In DNA form, the CDR3 reads TGCGCCAGCAGCACGGGAGGCCAGGTCACAGATACGCAGTATTTT. It translates to CASSTGGQVTDTQYF. The V gene is TRBV5-1, the J gene TRBJ2-3, with 7 nucleotides matching TRBD2. The junction had 7 bases not matched to a gene; V was cut back by 4 bases and J by 2 bases. Germline V CDR1 and CDR2: SGHRS, YFSETQ. The CDR3 contains 15 residues.

This chain joins TRBV7-9 and TRBJ2-7; D possibly corresponds to TRBD1 (6 bases). The CDR3 consists of 13 residues. V was pared by 5 bases and J by 2 bases, with 10 bases between. Germline V CDR1 and CDR2: SEHNR, FQNEAQ (reference sequence). The CDR3 loop reads CASSPPGAYEQYF. The CDR3 DNA reads TGTGCCAGCAGCCCCCCAGGGGCCTACGAGCAGTACTTC.

The genes are TRBV15 and TRBJ2-7; 9 nucleotides agree with TRBD2. V trimming: 5 bases; J trimming: 3 bases; junction bases outside the gene matches: 8. Per the germline V gene, CDR1 is LNHNV and CDR2 is YYDKDF (reference sequence). The CDR3 consists of 15 residues. This CDR3 reads CATSEGAGGGYEQYF. CDR3 bases: TGTGCCACCAGCGAGGGCGCGGGAGGGGGCTACGAGCAGTACTTC.

The rearrangement joins TRBV9 to TRBJ2-5; D is possibly TRBD2 (6 bases). Per germline, CDR1 SGDLS and CDR2 YYNGEE. The length of the CDR3 is 16 residues. V dropped 4 bases and J dropped 3 bases, with 19 bases sitting between them. This CDR3 reads CASSPRPPSAEETQYF. CDR3 in DNA: TGTGCCAGCAGCCCCCGCCCCCCTAGCGCCGAAGAGACCCAGTACTTC.